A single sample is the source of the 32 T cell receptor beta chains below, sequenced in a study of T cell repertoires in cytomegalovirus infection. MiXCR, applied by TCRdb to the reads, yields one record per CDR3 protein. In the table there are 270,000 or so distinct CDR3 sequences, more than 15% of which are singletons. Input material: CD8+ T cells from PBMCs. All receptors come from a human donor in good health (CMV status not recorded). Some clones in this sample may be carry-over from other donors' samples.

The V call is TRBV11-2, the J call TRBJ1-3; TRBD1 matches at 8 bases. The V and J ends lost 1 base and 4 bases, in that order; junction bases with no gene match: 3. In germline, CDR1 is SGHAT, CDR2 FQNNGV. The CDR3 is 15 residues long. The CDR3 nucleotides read TGTGCCAGCAGCTTAGCACAGGGGGTCGGAAACACCATATATTTT. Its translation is CASSLAQGVGNTIYF.

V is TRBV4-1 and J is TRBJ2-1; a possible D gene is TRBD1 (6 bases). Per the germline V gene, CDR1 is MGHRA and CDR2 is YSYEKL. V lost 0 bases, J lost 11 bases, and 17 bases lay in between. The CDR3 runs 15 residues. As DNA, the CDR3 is TGCGCCAGCAGCCAAGAGCTCACAGGGCTGGGGAAGCAGTTCTTC. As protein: CASSQELTGLGKQFF.

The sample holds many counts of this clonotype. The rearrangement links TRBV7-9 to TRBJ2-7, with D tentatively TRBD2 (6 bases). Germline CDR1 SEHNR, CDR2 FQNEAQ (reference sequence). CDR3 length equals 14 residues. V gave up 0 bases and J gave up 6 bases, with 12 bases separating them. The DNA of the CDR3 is TGTGCCAGCAGCTTAGCAACCGGGGGAGGCGAGCAGTACTTC. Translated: CASSLATGGGEQYF.

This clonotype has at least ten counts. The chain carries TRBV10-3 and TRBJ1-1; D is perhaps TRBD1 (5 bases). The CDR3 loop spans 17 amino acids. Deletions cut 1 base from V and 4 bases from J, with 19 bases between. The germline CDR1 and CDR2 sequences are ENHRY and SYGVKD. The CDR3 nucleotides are TGTGCCATCAGTGAGTTGGCACCACAGGTCGAGGTCACTGAAGCTTTCTTT. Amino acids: CAISELAPQVEVTEAFF.

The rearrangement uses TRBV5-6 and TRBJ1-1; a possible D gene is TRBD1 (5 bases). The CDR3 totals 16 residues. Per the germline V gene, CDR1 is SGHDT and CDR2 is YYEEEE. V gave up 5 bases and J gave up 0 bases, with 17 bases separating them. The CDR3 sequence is CASSYELSGMNTEAFF. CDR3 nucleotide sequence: TGTGCCAGCAGTTACGAGCTCTCAGGGATGAACACTGAAGCTTTCTTT. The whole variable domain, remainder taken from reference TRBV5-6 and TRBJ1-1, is DAGVTQSPTHLIKTRGQQVTLRCSPKSGHDTVSWYQQALGQGPQFIFQYYEEEERQRGNFPDRFSGHQFPNYSSELNVNALLLGDSALYLCASSYELSGMNTEAFFGQGTRLTVV.

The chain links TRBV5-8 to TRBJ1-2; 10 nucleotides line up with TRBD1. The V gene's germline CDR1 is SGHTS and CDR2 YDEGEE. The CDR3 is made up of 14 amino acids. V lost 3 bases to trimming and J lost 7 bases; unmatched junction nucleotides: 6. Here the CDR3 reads CASSSRTGGSGYTF. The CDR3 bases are TGTGCCAGCAGCTCCCGGACAGGGGGGAGTGGCTACACCTTC.

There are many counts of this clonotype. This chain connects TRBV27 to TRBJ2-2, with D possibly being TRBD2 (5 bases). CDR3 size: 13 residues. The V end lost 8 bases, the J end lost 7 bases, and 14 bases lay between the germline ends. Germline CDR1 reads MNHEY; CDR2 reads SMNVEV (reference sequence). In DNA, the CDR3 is TGTGCCAGCCGCCCGGGATCGGGCGGGGAGCTGTTTTTT. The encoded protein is CASRPGSGGELFF.

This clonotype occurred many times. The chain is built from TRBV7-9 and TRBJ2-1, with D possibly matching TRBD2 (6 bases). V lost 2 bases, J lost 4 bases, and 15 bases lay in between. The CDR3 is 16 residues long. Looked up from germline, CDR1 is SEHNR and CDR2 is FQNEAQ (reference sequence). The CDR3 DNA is TGTGCCAGCAGCTTAACTTTCGGGGGATCTTACAATGAGCAGTTCTTC. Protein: CASSLTFGGSYNEQFF.

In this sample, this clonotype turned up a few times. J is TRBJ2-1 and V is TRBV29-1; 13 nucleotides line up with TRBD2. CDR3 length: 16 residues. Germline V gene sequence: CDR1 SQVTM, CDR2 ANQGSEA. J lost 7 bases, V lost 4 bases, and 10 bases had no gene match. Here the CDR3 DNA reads TGCAGCGTTGCCCTACGACTAGCGGGGGGCGGGAATGAGCAGTTCTTC. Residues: CSVALRLAGGGNEQFF.

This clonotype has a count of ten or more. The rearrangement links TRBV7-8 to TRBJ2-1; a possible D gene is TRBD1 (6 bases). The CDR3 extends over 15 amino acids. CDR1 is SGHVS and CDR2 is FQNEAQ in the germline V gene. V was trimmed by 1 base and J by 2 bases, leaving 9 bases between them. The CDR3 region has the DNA TGTGCCAGCAGCTTAGAGACAGGACCCTACAATGAGCAGTTCTTC. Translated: CASSLETGPYNEQFF. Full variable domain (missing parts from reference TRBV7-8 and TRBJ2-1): GAGVSQSPRYKVAKRGQDVALRCDPISGHVSLFWYQQALGQGPEFLTYFQNEAQLDKSGLPSDRFFAERPEGSVSTLKIQRTQQEDSAVYLCASSLETGPYNEQFFGPGTRLTVL.

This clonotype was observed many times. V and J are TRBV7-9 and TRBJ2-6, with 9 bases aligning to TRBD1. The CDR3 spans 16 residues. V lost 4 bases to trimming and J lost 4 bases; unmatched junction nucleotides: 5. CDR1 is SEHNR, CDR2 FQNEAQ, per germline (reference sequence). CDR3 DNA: TGTGCCAGCAGCTCGGACAGGGGATCAGGGGCCAACGTCCTGACTTTC. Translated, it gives CASSSDRGSGANVLTF.

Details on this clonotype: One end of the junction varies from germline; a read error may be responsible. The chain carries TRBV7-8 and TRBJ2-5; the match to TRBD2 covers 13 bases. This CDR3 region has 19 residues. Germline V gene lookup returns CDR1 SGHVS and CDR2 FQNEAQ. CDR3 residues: CVSSLGRGLTSGGRETQYF. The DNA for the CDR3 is TGTGTCAGCAGCCTAGGGCGCGGACTGACTAGCGGGGGGCGGGAGACCCAGTACTTC.

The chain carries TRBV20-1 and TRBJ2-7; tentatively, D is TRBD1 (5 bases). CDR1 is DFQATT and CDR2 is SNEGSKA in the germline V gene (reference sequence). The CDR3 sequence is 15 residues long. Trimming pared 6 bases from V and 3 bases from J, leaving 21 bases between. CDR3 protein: CSAPSRWGRSYEQYF. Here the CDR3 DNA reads TGCAGTGCCCCATCCCGTTGGGGCAGAAGCTACGAGCAGTACTTC.

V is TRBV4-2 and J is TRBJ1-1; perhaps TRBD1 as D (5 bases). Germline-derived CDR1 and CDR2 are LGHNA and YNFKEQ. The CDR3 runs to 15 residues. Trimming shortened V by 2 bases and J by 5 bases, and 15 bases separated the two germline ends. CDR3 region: CASSQLTVGGTEAFF. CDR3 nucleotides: TGTGCCAGCAGCCAATTAACGGTTGGGGGTACTGAAGCTTTCTTT.

CDR3 amino acids: CAISQTGQDTEAFF. CDR3 bases: TGTGCCATCAGCCAGACAGGGCAGGACACTGAAGCTTTCTTT. The chain carries TRBV10-3 and TRBJ1-1, with 7 bases aligning to TRBD1. The CDR3 runs to 14 residues. Germline V gene lookup returns CDR1 ENHRY and CDR2 SYGVKD. V was pared by 6 bases and J by 3 bases, with 7 bases of the junction left unmatched.

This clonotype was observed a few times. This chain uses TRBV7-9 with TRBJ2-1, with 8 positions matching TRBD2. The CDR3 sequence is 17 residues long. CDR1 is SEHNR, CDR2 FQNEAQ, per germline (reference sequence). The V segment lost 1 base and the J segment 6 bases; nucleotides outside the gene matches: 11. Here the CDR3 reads CASSLVGIGGDFNEQFF. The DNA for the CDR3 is TGTGCCAGCAGCTTAGTGGGCATCGGGGGGGATTTCAATGAGCAGTTCTTC.

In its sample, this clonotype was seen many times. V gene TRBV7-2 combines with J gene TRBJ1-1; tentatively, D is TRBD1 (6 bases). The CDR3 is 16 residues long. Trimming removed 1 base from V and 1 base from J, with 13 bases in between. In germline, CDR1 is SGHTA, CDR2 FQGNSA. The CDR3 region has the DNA TGTGCCAGCAGCTTAGAGGCGCAGGGGAAGAACACTGAAGCTTTCTTT. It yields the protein CASSLEAQGKNTEAFF.

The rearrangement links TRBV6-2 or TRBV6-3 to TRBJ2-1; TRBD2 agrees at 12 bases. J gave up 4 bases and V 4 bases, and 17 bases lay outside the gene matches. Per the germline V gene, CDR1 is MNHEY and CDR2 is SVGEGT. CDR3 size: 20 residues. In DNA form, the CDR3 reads TGTGCCAGCAGTTCTCCTACCACAACGACTAGCGGGGGATGGTACAATGAGCAGTTCTTC. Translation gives CASSSPTTTTSGGWYNEQFF.

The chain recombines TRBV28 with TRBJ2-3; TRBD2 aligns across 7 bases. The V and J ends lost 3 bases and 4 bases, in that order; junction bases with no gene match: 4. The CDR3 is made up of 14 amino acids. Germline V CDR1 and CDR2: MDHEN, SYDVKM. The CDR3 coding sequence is TGTGCCAGCAGTTTTAACCGGGGGGCAGATACGCAGTATTTT. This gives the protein CASSFNRGADTQYF.

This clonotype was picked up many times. The CDR3 here is CASSQETNYANTGELFF. The CDR3 nucleotides read TGCGCCAGCAGCCAGGAGACTAACTACGCGAACACCGGGGAGCTGTTTTTT. The chain combines TRBV4-1 with TRBJ2-2, with D possibly TRBD2 on 5 matching bases. From germline, CDR1 is MGHRA and CDR2 YSYEKL. The CDR3 contains 17 residues. V lost 3 bases and J 0 bases, leaving 14 bases between the germline ends.

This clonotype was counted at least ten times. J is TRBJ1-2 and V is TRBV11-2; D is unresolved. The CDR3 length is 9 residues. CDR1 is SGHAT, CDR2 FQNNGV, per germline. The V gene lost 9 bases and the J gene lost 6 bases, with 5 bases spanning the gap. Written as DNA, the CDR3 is TGTGCCAGGATTGATGGCTACACCTTC. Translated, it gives CARIDGYTF. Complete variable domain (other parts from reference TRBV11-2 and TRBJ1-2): EAGVAQSPRYKIIEKRQSVAFWCNPISGHATLYWYQQILGQGPKLLIQFQNNGVVDDSQLPKDRFSAERLKGVDSTLKIQPAKLEDSAVYLCARIDGYTFGSGTRLTVV.

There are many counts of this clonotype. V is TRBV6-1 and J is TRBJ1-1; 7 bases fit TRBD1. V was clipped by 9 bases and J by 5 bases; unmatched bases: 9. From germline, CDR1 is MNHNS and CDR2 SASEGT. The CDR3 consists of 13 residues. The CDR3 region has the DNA TGTGCCAGTAGACAGGGCCGGGGGACTGAAGCTTTCTTT. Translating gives CASRQGRGTEAFF.

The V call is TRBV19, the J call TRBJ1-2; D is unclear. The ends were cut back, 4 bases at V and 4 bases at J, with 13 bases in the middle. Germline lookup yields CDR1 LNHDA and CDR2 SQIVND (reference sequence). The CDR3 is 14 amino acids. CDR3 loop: CASSKGNPLYGYTF. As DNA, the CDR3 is TGTGCCAGTAGTAAAGGAAATCCACTCTATGGCTACACCTTC.

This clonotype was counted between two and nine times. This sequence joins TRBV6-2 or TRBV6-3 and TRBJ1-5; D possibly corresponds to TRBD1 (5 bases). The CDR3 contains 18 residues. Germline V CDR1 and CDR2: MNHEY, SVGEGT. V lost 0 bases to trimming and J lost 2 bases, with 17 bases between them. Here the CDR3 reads CASSYSRTRGGGNQPQHF. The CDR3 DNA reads TGTGCCAGCAGTTACTCCCGGACACGCGGGGGTGGCAATCAGCCCCAGCATTTT.

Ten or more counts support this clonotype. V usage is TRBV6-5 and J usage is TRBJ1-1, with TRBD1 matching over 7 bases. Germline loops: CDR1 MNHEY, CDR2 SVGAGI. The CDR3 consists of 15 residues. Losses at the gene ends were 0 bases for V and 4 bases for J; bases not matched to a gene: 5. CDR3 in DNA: TGTGCCAGCAGTTACTCTAGGGCAGGGGGCACTGAAGCTTTCTTT. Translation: CASSYSRAGGTEAFF.

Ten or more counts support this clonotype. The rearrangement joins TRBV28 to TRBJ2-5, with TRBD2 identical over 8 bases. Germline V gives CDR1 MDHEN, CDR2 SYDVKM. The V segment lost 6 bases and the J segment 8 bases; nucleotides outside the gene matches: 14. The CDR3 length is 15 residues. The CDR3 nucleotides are TGTGCCAGCAGACCCCCGGGGCGGGGGGACGCAACCCAGTACTTC. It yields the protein CASRPPGRGDATQYF.

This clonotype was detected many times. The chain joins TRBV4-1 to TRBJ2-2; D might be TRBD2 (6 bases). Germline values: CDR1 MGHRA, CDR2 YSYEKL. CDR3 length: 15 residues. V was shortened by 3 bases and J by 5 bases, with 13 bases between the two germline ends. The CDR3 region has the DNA TGCGCCAGCAGCCAGCGGGACTCTGGGACCGGGGAGCTGTTTTTT. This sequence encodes CASSQRDSGTGELFF.

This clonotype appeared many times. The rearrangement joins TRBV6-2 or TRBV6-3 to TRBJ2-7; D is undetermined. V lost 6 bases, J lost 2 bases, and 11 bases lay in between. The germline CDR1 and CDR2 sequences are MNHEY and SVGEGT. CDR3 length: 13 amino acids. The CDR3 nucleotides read TGTGCCAGCAGCCCCCGCGTCACCTACGAGCAGTACTTC. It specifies CASSPRVTYEQYF.

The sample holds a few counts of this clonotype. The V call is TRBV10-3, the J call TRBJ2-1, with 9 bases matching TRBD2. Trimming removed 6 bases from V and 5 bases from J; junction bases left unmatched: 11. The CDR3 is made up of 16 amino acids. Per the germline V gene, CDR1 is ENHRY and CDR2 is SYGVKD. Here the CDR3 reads CAISPLQRGDNNEQFF. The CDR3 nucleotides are TGTGCCATCAGCCCACTCCAGCGGGGGGACAACAATGAGCAGTTCTTC.

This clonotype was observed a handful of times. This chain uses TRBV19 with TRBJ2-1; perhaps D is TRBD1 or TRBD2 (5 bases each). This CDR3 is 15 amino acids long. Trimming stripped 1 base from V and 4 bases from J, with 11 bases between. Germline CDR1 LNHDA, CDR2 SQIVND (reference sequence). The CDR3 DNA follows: TGTGCCAGTAGTATAGCTTACAGGACTTACAATGAGCAGTTCTTC. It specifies CASSIAYRTYNEQFF.

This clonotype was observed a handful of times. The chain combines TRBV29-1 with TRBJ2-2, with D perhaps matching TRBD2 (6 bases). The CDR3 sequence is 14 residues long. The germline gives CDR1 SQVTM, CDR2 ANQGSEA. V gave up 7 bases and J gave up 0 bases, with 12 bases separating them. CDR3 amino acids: CSARDFANTGELFF. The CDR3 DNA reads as TGCAGCGCGAGGGACTTCGCGAACACCGGGGAGCTGTTTTTT.

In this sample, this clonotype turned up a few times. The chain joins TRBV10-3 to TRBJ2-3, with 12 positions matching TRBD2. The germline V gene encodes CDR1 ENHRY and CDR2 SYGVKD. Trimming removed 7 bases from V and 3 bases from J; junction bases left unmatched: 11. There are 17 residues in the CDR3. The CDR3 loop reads CAINREGLAGLTDTQYF. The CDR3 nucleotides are TGTGCCATCAACCGGGAAGGACTAGCGGGGTTAACAGATACGCAGTATTTT.